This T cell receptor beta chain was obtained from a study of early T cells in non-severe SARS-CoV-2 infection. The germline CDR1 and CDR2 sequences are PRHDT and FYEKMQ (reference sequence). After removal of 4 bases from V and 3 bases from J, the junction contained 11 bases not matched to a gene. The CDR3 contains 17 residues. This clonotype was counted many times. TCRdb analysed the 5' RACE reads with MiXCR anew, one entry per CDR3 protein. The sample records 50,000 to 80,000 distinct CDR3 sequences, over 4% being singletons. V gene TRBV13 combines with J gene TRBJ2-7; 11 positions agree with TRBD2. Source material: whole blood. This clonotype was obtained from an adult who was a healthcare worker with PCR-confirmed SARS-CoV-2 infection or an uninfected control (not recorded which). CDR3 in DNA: TGTGCCAGCAGCTCCCTTCTCTTAGCGGGGGGGGACTACGAGCAGTACTTC. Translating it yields CASSSLLLAGGDYEQYF.